The entry that follows covers one T cell receptor (beta chain) sequence. V lost 3 bases to trimming and J lost 1 base; unmatched junction nucleotides: 8. CDR3 size: 17 residues. Germline loops: CDR1 MNHEY, CDR2 SMNVEV (reference sequence). The record originates from a study of blood T cell repertoires in COVID-19. The method was immunoSEQ multiplex PCR; TCRdb's version includes in-frame clones alone and lacks a portion of them. The sample lists roughly 180,000 clones; around 82% were seen once. The TCR was taken from a man aged 55 to 70 who had recovered from COVID-19. This rearrangement joins TRBV27 to TRBJ1-5; TRBD1 agrees at 8 bases. What was sequenced was peripheral blood. CDR3 coding DNA: TGTGCCAGCAGTTTGGGCAGGGGGCGCGGGAGCAATCAGCCCCAGCATTTT. Amino acids: CASSLGRGRGSNQPQHF.